Presented here are 17 T cell receptor beta chains from one specimen sequenced in a study of cytomegalovirus exposure and HLA in healthy donors. This PCR relied on a set of 60 Vbeta primers and 13 Jbeta primers. Some clones are missing from TCRdb's copy, which holds only in-frame ones; the method was immunoSEQ multiplex PCR. The sample holds approximately 110,000 clones; roughly 85% are singletons and the top ten take around 3%. The sequenced sample was PBMCs. The source of these receptors is a woman aged 40 to 50 in good health and CMV-seronegative.

The rearrangement joins TRBV9 to TRBJ1-5; D not certain. Germline-derived CDR1 and CDR2 are SGDLS and YYNGEE. This CDR3 is 13 amino acids long. V was cut by 4 bases and J by 3 bases, with 8 bases left in between. CDR3 sequence (DNA): TGTGCCAGCAGCCGAGGGCCCAATCAGCCCCAGCATTTT. Encoded protein: CASSRGPNQPQHF.

The chain uses TRBV10-3 and TRBJ2-7, with D possibly TRBD2 on 7 matching bases. Germline V lookup: CDR1 ENHRY, CDR2 SYGVKD. Trimming stripped 0 bases from V and 2 bases from J, with 14 bases between. This CDR3 is built from 16 residues. The CDR3 region has the DNA TGTGCCATCAGTGAGTCAGGTAGGGGGGGGGCCTACGAGCAGTACTTC. Translated, it gives CAISESGRGGAYEQYF.

The chain joins TRBV28 to TRBJ2-2, with 7 bases matching TRBD1. CDR1 and CDR2 from the germline V gene are MDHEN and SYDVKM. The CDR3 spans 14 residues. The V segment lost 5 bases and the J segment 5 bases; nucleotides outside the gene matches: 5. CDR3 coding DNA: TGTGCCAGCAGTGAACGACAGGGAACCGGGGAGCTGTTTTTT. It translates to CASSERQGTGELFF.

The rearrangement uses TRBV7-2 and TRBJ1-6, with 9 bases fitting TRBD1. The CDR3 runs 17 residues. Germline V gene data show CDR1 as SGHTA and CDR2 as FQGNSA. J was trimmed by 7 bases and V by 1 base; bases with no gene match: 8. CDR3 in DNA: TGTGCCAGCAGCTTAGGGCCTCGGGACAGGGAAAATTCACCCCTCCACTTT. It specifies CASSLGPRDRENSPLHF.

This sequence joins TRBV9 and TRBJ2-2, with 9 positions matching TRBD1. The CDR3 is 16 residues long. J gave up 1 base and V 4 bases, and 5 bases lay outside the gene matches. From germline, CDR1 is SGDLS and CDR2 YYNGEE. The CDR3 DNA reads TGTGCCAGCAGCCTACAGGGGGCCGGGAACACCGGGGAGCTGTTTTTT. This codes for CASSLQGAGNTGELFF.

Written as DNA, the CDR3 is TGTGCCATCAGCGACAGCTCTGGAAACACCATATATTTT. This gives the protein CAISDSSGNTIYF. This sequence joins TRBV10-3 and TRBJ1-3; the D gene is possibly TRBD1 (5 bases). The CDR3 has 13 residues. The germline V and J ends were trimmed by 6 bases and 0 bases, with 6 bases remaining between them. Germline assignment: CDR1 ENHRY and CDR2 SYGVKD.

The chain has TRBV5-4 and TRBJ1-2; 8 bases match TRBD1. V was pared by 3 bases and J by 4 bases, with 8 bases of the junction left unmatched. CDR1 and CDR2 (germline): SGHNT, YYREEE (reference sequence). The CDR3 runs 15 residues. The CDR3 loop is CASSSGQGRSYGYTF. The CDR3 DNA follows: TGTGCCAGCAGCTCCGGACAGGGTAGAAGCTATGGCTACACCTTC. The full variable domain, rest sourced from reference TRBV5-4 and TRBJ1-2, is ETGVTQSPTHLIKTRGQQVTLRCSSQSGHNTVSWYQQALGQGPQFIFQYYREEENGRGNFPPRFSGLQFPNYSSELNVNALELDDSALYLCASSSGQGRSYGYTFGSGTRLTVV.

A few counts support this clone. J is TRBJ2-2 and V is TRBV10-1; D uncertain. Germline CDR1 and CDR2: WNHNN and SYGVQD (reference sequence). V was cut by 6 bases and J by 4 bases, with 9 bases left in between. There are 13 residues in the CDR3. CDR3 in DNA: TGCGCCAGCAGCCCCTTTAGCACCGGGGAGCTGTTTTTT. This codes for CASSPFSTGELFF.

The rearrangement uses TRBV29-1 and TRBJ2-1; the match to TRBD1 covers 8 bases. There are 17 residues in the CDR3. Germline V gives CDR1 SQVTM, CDR2 ANQGSEA. V lost 1 base, J lost 4 bases, and 12 bases stayed unmatched. In DNA form, the CDR3 reads TGCAGCGTTGAAGGTACCATGACAGGGGTAATGTACAATGAGCAGTTCTTC. Translated: CSVEGTMTGVMYNEQFF.

The V call is TRBV5-4, the J call TRBJ1-1; possible D gene TRBD1, 5 bases. This CDR3 has 13 residues. Trimming removed 2 bases from V and 7 bases from J, with 12 bases in between. Germline V lookup: CDR1 SGHNT, CDR2 YYREEE (reference sequence). In DNA form, the CDR3 reads TGTGCCAGCAGCTTTGAAATGGGGGGTGAAGCTTTCTTT. This encodes CASSFEMGGEAFF.

The CDR3 DNA follows: TGCGCCAGCAGCCAAGCTGACAGGGCTAACTACGAGCAGTACTTC. Amino acids: CASSQADRANYEQYF. The chain has TRBV4-3 and TRBJ2-7; the match to TRBD1 covers 7 bases. The CDR3 consists of 15 residues. V was pared by 1 base and J by 3 bases, with 6 bases of the junction left unmatched. CDR1 LGHNA and CDR2 YSLEER come from the germline V gene.

The chain links TRBV27 to TRBJ1-2, with 9 positions matching TRBD1. Germline CDR1 and CDR2: MNHEY and SMNVEV (reference sequence). This CDR3 region has 15 residues. The J segment lost 5 bases and the V segment lost 5 bases, leaving 9 bases of the junction unmatched. CDR3 nucleotides: TGTGCCAGCAGTCGTGACGGGACAGGGAGTTATGGCTACACCTTC. It translates to CASSRDGTGSYGYTF.

This chain connects TRBV28 to TRBJ2-3; TRBD2 aligns across 7 bases. The germline V gene has CDR1 MDHEN and CDR2 SYDVKM. This CDR3 region has 13 residues. Germline trimming cut 8 bases from V and 3 bases from J; bases unmatched to any gene: 5. The CDR3 DNA reads as TGTGCCAGCGCGGGAGCAGGGACAGATACGCAGTATTTT. Encoded protein: CASAGAGTDTQYF.

The chain links TRBV4-3 to TRBJ2-7; unclear D gene. The germline CDR1 and CDR2 sequences are LGHNA and YSLEER. Deletions cut 4 bases from V and 6 bases from J, with 13 bases between. This CDR3 spans 13 amino acids. CDR3 sequence (DNA): TGCGCCAGCAGCCGATTACGGTACAGCGAGCAGTACTTC. This translates into CASSRLRYSEQYF.

The CDR3 reads CASSLDRDLSGNTIYF. For the CDR3, the DNA is TGTGCCAGCAGCTTAGACAGGGACCTTTCTGGAAACACCATATATTTT. The V call is TRBV7-2, the J call TRBJ1-3; possibly TRBD1 for D (6 bases). The germline CDR1 and CDR2 sequences are SGHTA and FQGNSA. Trimming took off 1 base at V and 1 base at J, with 11 bases between the two ends. There are 16 residues in the CDR3.

The V gene is TRBV19, the J gene TRBJ1-1; the match to TRBD1 covers 9 bases. After removal of 7 bases from V and 4 bases from J, the junction contained 10 bases not matched to a gene. This CDR3 is 15 amino acids long. In germline, CDR1 is LNHDA, CDR2 SQIVND (reference sequence). The CDR3 nucleotides read TGTGCCAGTACCGGGACAGGGTCCTTGAGCACTGAAGCTTTCTTT. It specifies CASTGTGSLSTEAFF.

J is TRBJ1-5 and V is TRBV6-7, with D unresolved. TRBV6-7 is flagged as an ORF with uncertain function. V lost 2 bases to trimming and J lost 2 bases, with 4 bases between them. This CDR3 is built from 13 residues. The CDR3 DNA is TGTGCCAGCAGTTACCCGGGCAATCAGCCCCAGCATTTT. It translates to CASSYPGNQPQHF.